The 30 T cell receptor beta chains reported below all come from one sample, sequenced in a study of technical replicates of blood from several donors. Using immunoSEQ multiplex PCR, the repertoire was profiled, and TCRdb retains in-frame clones only, with some absent. The data show 65,000 to 80,000 clones, roughly 97% seen once. The sequencing sample was made of T cells isolated from PBMCs. The receptors were gathered from a human donor in good health.

The chain employs TRBV19 and TRBJ2-7; 10 positions match TRBD2. Germline trimming cut 5 bases from V and 0 bases from J; bases unmatched to any gene: 4. There are 15 residues in the CDR3. CDR1 and CDR2 from the germline V gene are LNHDA and SQIVND (reference sequence). The CDR3 DNA is TGTGCCAGTAGTGCACTAGCGGGAATCTCCTACGAGCAGTACTTC. Translating it yields CASSALAGISYEQYF.

As to this clone: One end of the junction does not line up with germline, which may come from a read error. This sequence joins TRBV10-3 and TRBJ2-3, with no clear D. This CDR3 has 12 residues. From germline, CDR1 is ENHRY and CDR2 SYGVKD. Here the CDR3 reads CAISESEQWQYF. In DNA, the CDR3 is TGTGCCATCAGCGAGTCGGAACAGTGGCAGTATTTT.

V and J are TRBV5-1 and TRBJ1-1; the D gene is possibly TRBD1 (6 bases). The CDR3 is 12 amino acids. Germline values: CDR1 SGHRS, CDR2 YFSETQ. CDR3 sequence reads: CVPRTANTEAFF. In nucleotides, the CDR3 is TGCGTCCCCAGGACAGCGAACACTGAAGCTTTCTTT.

V gene TRBV5-1 combines with J gene TRBJ2-3, with 7 bases lining up with TRBD1. The CDR3 contains 13 residues. Germline lookup yields CDR1 SGHRS and CDR2 YFSETQ. V shed 4 bases, J shed 4 bases, and the junction held 3 bases outside the gene matches. The CDR3: CASSRDSADTQYF. CDR3 bases: TGCGCCAGCAGCAGGGACAGTGCAGATACGCAGTATTTT.

The chain combines TRBV30 with TRBJ1-2; D remains unclear. Germline V gene sequence: CDR1 GTSNPN, CDR2 SVGIG (reference sequence). This CDR3 region has 12 residues. Trimming cost V 2 bases and J 5 bases, with 9 bases left between them. CDR3 residues: CAWSLSFYGYTF. The CDR3 bases are TGTGCCTGGAGTCTGTCTTTTTATGGCTACACCTTC.

The J gene is TRBJ1-5, the V gene TRBV2; D is unclear. The ends were cut back, 7 bases at V and 3 bases at J, with 10 bases in the middle. The length of the CDR3 is 13 residues. Germline V gives CDR1 SNHLY, CDR2 FYNNEI. CDR3 residues: CASKEESNQPQHF. The DNA for the CDR3 is TGTGCCAGCAAGGAGGAGTCCAATCAGCCCCAGCATTTT.

V gene TRBV28 combines with J gene TRBJ2-2; D might be TRBD2 (5 bases). There are 16 residues in the CDR3. Deletions cut 3 bases from V and 3 bases from J, with 14 bases between. Germline V gene lookup returns CDR1 MDHEN and CDR2 SYDVKM. DNA of the CDR3: TGTGCCAGCAGTTTTGTAGGCGGGTACGACACCGGGGAGCTGTTTTTT. Encoded protein: CASSFVGGYDTGELFF. Full variable domain (rest looked up from reference TRBV28 and TRBJ2-2): DVKVTQSSRYLVKRTGEKVFLECVQDMDHENMFWYRQDPGLGLRLIYFSYDVKMKEKGDIPEGYSVSREKKERFSLILESASTNQTSMYLCASSFVGGYDTGELFFGEGSRLTVL.

The J gene is TRBJ1-2, the V gene TRBV6-5; 7 bases are shared with TRBD1. The CDR3 is 16 amino acids. The germline V gene encodes CDR1 MNHEY and CDR2 SVGAGI. V was pared by 0 bases and J by 5 bases, with 9 bases of the junction left unmatched. In DNA form, the CDR3 reads TGTGCCAGCAGTTACTCGATAGGTGACAGGGCTTATGGCTACACCTTC. Protein sequence: CASSYSIGDRAYGYTF.

This clone was counted a few times. This chain links TRBV5-1 with TRBJ2-3; 12 positions agree with TRBD2. The J segment lost 5 bases and the V segment lost 4 bases, leaving 8 bases of the junction unmatched. This CDR3 has 16 residues. Germline CDR1 SGHRS, CDR2 YFSETQ. The CDR3 DNA is TGCGCCAGCAGCGCCGTTACTAGCGGGAGGCGAGATACGCAGTATTTT. This translates into CASSAVTSGRRDTQYF.

The V and J genes are TRBV11-2 and TRBJ1-5; TRBD1 matches at 8 bases. Trimming at V came to 3 bases and at J to 2 bases, leaving 6 bases not matched to a gene. Germline V gene lookup returns CDR1 SGHAT and CDR2 FQNNGV. The CDR3 is made up of 16 amino acids. Here the CDR3 DNA reads TGTGCCAGCAGCTTGACAGGGGATTGGCGCAATCAGCCCCAGCATTTT. This codes for CASSLTGDWRNQPQHF.

The genes are TRBV6-1 and TRBJ1-5, with D perhaps TRBD1 (6 bases). Trimming took 3 bases from V and 2 from J, leaving 11 bases between them. In germline, CDR1 is MNHNS, CDR2 SASEGT. CDR3 size: 15 residues. CDR3 nucleotides: TGTGCCAGCAGTGAGGCCAGGGGAGGCAATCAGCCCCAGCATTTT. It codes for CASSEARGGNQPQHF.

The sample holds one count of this clone. V gene TRBV15 combines with J gene TRBJ2-7; the match to TRBD2 covers 8 bases. This CDR3 is built from 14 residues. Germline V gives CDR1 LNHNV, CDR2 YYDKDF (reference sequence). J gave up 3 bases and V 4 bases, and 5 bases lay outside the gene matches. CDR3 loop: CATSNSGTSYEQYF. The CDR3 DNA sequence: TGTGCCACCAGCAATTCCGGGACTAGCTACGAGCAGTACTTC.

The V call is TRBV25-1, the J call TRBJ1-4; 8 bases map to TRBD1. From germline, CDR1 is MGHDK and CDR2 SYGVNS. Trimming took 2 bases from V and 0 from J; bases not matched to a gene: 5. The CDR3 spans 17 residues. The CDR3 DNA reads as TGTGCCAGCAGTGAAGACAGGGGCACATCAACTAATGAAAAACTGTTTTTT. Translation: CASSEDRGTSTNEKLFF.

The chain joins TRBV27 to TRBJ1-2, with 11 bases matching TRBD1. The ends lost 10 bases at V and 6 bases at J; junction bases unmatched: 4. CDR3 length: 12 amino acids. Germline loops: CDR1 MNHEY, CDR2 SMNVEV (reference sequence). CDR3: CAIWTGGDGYTF. Here the CDR3 DNA reads TGTGCCATCTGGACAGGGGGCGATGGCTACACCTTC.

This rearrangement joins TRBV5-1 to TRBJ1-2, with TRBD1 identical over 8 bases. The CDR3 is 14 residues long. J gave up 9 bases and V 0 bases, and 7 bases lay outside the gene matches. Germline CDR1 reads SGHRS; CDR2 reads YFSETQ. CDR3 residues: CASSLGQGSKSYTF. The CDR3 nucleotides are TGCGCCAGCAGCTTGGGACAGGGGTCCAAGAGCTACACCTTC.

The chain carries TRBV13 and TRBJ2-4; 7 bases map to TRBD1. CDR1 is PRHDT, CDR2 FYEKMQ, per germline (reference sequence). This CDR3 region has 18 residues. V was pared by 3 bases and J by 4 bases, with 15 bases of the junction left unmatched. CDR3 sequence reads: CASSFSHKGASQKNIQYF. CDR3 nucleotides: TGTGCCAGCAGCTTTAGTCACAAGGGGGCTAGCCAGAAAAACATTCAGTACTTC. Filled out from reference TRBV13 and TRBJ2-4, the complete variable domain reads AAGVIQSPRHLIKEKRETATLKCYPIPRHDTVYWYQQGPGQDPQFLISFYEKMQSDKGSIPDRFSAQQFSDYHSELNMSSLELGDSALYFCASSFSHKGASQKNIQYFGAGTRLSVL.

The rearrangement uses TRBV5-4 and TRBJ1-2; D gene uncertain. CDR3 size: 14 residues. Germline V gene lookup returns CDR1 SGHNT and CDR2 YYREEE (reference sequence). The V end lost 3 bases, the J end lost 6 bases, and 15 bases lay between the germline ends. The CDR3 loop reads CASSYAAQLNGYTF. The CDR3 DNA reads TGTGCCAGCAGCTACGCTGCTCAGTTAAATGGCTACACCTTC.

This clone was counted once. The chain uses TRBV7-9 and TRBJ1-1; D not certain. There are 15 residues in the CDR3. The ends were cut back, 1 base at V and 3 bases at J, with 12 bases in the middle. CDR1 SEHNR and CDR2 FQNEAQ come from the germline V gene (reference sequence). The CDR3 region has the DNA TGTGCCAGCAGCTTAGATAGTAGAGGGTACACTGAAGCTTTCTTT. Amino acid sequence: CASSLDSRGYTEAFF.

The chain has TRBV6-5 and TRBJ2-1; the D gene is possibly TRBD2 (5 bases). The CDR3 runs to 14 residues. V gave up 2 bases and J gave up 4 bases, with 9 bases separating them. CDR1 and CDR2 from the germline V gene are MNHEY and SVGAGI. The CDR3 here is CASSYSGEYNEQFF. In DNA, the CDR3 is TGTGCCAGCAGTTACAGCGGAGAGTACAATGAGCAGTTCTTC.

J is TRBJ2-7 and V is TRBV18, with 12 bases identical to TRBD1. The CDR3 has 14 amino acids. Unmatched junction bases numbered 4, after V lost 4 bases and J lost 6 bases. Germline CDR1 reads KGHSH; CDR2 reads LQKENI. The CDR3 DNA reads as TGTGCCAGCTCACGGGGACAGGGGGCTGTCGAGCAGTACTTC. Translation: CASSRGQGAVEQYF.

The chain links TRBV25-1 to TRBJ1-6; perhaps TRBD1 as D (5 bases). Germline V gene lookup returns CDR1 MGHDK and CDR2 SYGVNS. CDR3 length: 17 amino acids. V was cut by 4 bases and J by 3 bases, with 16 bases left in between. CDR3 amino acids: CASSGSPLTGYNSPLHF. In DNA form, the CDR3 reads TGTGCCAGCAGTGGCTCCCCCCTCACAGGCTATAATTCACCCCTCCACTTT.

The CDR3 loop is CASSAGTNHYNEQFF. The CDR3 DNA reads TGTGCCAGCAGCGCCGGGACAAATCACTACAATGAGCAGTTCTTC. The chain joins TRBV5-8 to TRBJ2-1, with D tentatively TRBD1 (6 bases). The CDR3 spans 15 residues. Germline CDR1 is SGHTS and CDR2 is YDEGEE. Trimming cost V 4 bases and J 3 bases, with 14 bases left between them.

The chain is built from TRBV6-5 and TRBJ2-7; TRBD1 aligns across 7 bases. V lost 6 bases to trimming and J lost 7 bases; unmatched junction nucleotides: 15. The CDR3 totals 15 residues. The germline CDR1 and CDR2 sequences are MNHEY and SVGAGI. For the CDR3, the DNA is TGTGCCAGCAGATGGACAGGCGGGCTAGTTGGGGAGCAGTACTTC. Translated: CASRWTGGLVGEQYF.

This sequence joins TRBV11-3 and TRBJ2-1, with 9 bases that match TRBD1. Germline-derived CDR1 and CDR2 are SGHNT and YENEEA. The CDR3 contains 15 residues. With 5 bases clipped from V and 8 bases from J, the junction kept 10 bases outside the gene matches. This CDR3 reads CASSKGTGSRDEQFF. For the CDR3, the DNA is TGTGCCAGCAGCAAAGGGACAGGGAGCAGAGATGAGCAGTTCTTC.

The genes are TRBV5-6 and TRBJ2-1, with a tentative D call TRBD2 (5 bases). The CDR3 is 13 amino acids. With 4 bases removed from V and 7 bases from J, the gap between germline ends came to 12 bases. In germline, CDR1 is SGHDT, CDR2 YYEEEE. Written as DNA, the CDR3 is TGTGCCAGCAGCCTGATCGGGGAAAATGAGCAGTTCTTC. It yields the protein CASSLIGENEQFF.

This clone was recorded only once. V gene TRBV10-1 combines with J gene TRBJ2-1; maybe TRBD2 (5 bases). Germline loops: CDR1 WNHNN, CDR2 SYGVQD (reference sequence). The CDR3 spans 11 residues. Trimming removed 5 bases at V and 14 bases at J, with 13 bases between. CDR3 in amino acids: CASSRGGPKFF. CDR3 DNA: TGCGCCAGCAGTCGCGGCGGGCCCAAGTTCTTC.

The chain combines TRBV12-5 with TRBJ1-1; a weak D match, TRBD1 (5 bases). The V gene lost 1 base and the J gene lost 5 bases, with 11 bases spanning the gap. CDR1 is LGHNT and CDR2 is FRNRAP in the germline V gene. The length of the CDR3 is 14 residues. The chain's CDR3 is CASGLAPGNTEAFF. The CDR3 DNA is TGTGCTAGTGGTTTGGCCCCAGGGAATACTGAAGCTTTCTTT.

The chain couples TRBV28 to TRBJ2-2; 11 nucleotides agree with TRBD2. This CDR3 region has 16 residues. Unmatched junction bases numbered 7, after V lost 3 bases and J lost 7 bases. Germline CDR1 and CDR2: MDHEN and SYDVKM. CDR3 coding DNA: TGTGCCAGCAGTTTCCCAGGACTAGCGGGTGACGGGGAGCTGTTTTTT. This translates into CASSFPGLAGDGELFF.

This chain links TRBV27 with TRBJ2-2; D call uncertain. CDR1 and CDR2 from the germline V gene are MNHEY and SMNVEV (reference sequence). The CDR3 sequence is 14 residues long. Trimming left V 5 bases short and J 6 bases short, with 13 bases between. The CDR3 region is CASSRGGVPGELFF. DNA for the CDR3: TGTGCCAGCAGTAGAGGTGGAGTTCCCGGGGAGCTGTTTTTT.

This chain links TRBV5-4 with TRBJ1-4; D not resolved. This CDR3 region has 12 residues. The germline V gene has CDR1 SGHNT and CDR2 YYREEE (reference sequence). Trimming took 2 bases from V and 8 from J, leaving 7 bases between them. CDR3 nucleotide sequence: TGTGCCAGCAGCTTTTTACGGGAAAAACTGTTTTTT. It translates to CASSFLREKLFF. Full variable domain (missing parts from reference TRBV5-4 and TRBJ1-4): ETGVTQSPTHLIKTRGQQVTLRCSSQSGHNTVSWYQQALGQGPQFIFQYYREEENGRGNFPPRFSGLQFPNYSSELNVNALELDDSALYLCASSFLREKLFFGSGTQLSVL.